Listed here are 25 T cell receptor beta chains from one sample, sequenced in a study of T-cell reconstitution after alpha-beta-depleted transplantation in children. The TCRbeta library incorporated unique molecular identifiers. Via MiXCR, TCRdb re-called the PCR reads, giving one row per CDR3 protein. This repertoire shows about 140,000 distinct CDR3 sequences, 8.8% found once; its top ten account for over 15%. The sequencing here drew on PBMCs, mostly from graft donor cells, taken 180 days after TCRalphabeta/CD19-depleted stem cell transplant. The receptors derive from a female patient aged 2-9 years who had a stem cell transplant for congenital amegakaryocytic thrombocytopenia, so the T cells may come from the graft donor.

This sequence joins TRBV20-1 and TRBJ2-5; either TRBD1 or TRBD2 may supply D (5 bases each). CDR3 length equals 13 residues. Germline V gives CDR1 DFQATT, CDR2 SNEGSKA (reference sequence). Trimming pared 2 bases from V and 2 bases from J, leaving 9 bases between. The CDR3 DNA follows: TGCAGTGCTAGAAGGGGACGACAAGAGACCCAGTACTTC. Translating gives CSARRGRQETQYF.

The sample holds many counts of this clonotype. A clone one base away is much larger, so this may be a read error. DNA of the CDR3: TGTGCCAGCAGCCAAGATACGGTGAGCCAGGGCCAGTATTTT. This translates into CASSQDTVSQGQYF. The V call is TRBV3-1, the J call TRBJ2-3; possible D gene TRBD1, 5 bases. Trimming removed 0 bases from V and 12 bases from J, with 16 bases in between. The CDR3 covers 14 residues. Germline-derived CDR1 and CDR2 are LGHDT and YNNKEL (reference sequence).

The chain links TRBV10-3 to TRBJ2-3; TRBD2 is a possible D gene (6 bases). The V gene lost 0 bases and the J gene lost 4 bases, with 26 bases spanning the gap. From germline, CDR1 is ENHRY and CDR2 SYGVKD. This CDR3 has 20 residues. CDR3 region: CAISESNKLMAGKEPDTQYF. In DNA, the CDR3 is TGTGCCATCAGTGAGTCGAATAAATTGATGGCGGGAAAAGAACCAGATACGCAGTATTTT.

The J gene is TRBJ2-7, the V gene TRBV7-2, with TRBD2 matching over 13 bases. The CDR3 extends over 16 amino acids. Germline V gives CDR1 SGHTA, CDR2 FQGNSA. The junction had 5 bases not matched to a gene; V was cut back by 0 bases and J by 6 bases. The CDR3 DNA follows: TGTGCCAGCAGCTTAGCCTCCTGGACTAGCGGGAGCGAGCAGTACTTC. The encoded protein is CASSLASWTSGSEQYF.

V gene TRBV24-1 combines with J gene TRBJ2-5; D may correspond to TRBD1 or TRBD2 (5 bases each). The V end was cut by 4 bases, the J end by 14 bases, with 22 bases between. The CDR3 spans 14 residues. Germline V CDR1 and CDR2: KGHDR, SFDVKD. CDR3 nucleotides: TGTGCCACCAGTGACAGCCGGGACCTAAGTAGGGCATACTTC. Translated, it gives CATSDSRDLSRAYF.

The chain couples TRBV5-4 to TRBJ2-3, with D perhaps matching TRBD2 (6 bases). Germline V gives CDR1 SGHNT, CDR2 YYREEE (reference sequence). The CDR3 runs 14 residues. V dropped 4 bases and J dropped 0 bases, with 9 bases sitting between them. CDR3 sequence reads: CASSGTSSTDTQYF. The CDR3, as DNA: TGTGCCAGCAGCGGGACTTCTAGCACAGATACGCAGTATTTT. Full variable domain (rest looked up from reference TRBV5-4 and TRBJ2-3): ETGVTQSPTHLIKTRGQQVTLRCSSQSGHNTVSWYQQALGQGPQFIFQYYREEENGRGNFPPRFSGLQFPNYSSELNVNALELDDSALYLCASSGTSSTDTQYFGPGTRLTVL.

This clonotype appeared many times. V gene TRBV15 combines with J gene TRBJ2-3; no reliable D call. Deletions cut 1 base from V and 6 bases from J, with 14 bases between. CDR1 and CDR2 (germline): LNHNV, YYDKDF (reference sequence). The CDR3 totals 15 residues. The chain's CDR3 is CATSRGGVSWDTQYF. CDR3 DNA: TGTGCCACCAGCAGAGGAGGTGTTTCGTGGGATACGCAGTATTTT.

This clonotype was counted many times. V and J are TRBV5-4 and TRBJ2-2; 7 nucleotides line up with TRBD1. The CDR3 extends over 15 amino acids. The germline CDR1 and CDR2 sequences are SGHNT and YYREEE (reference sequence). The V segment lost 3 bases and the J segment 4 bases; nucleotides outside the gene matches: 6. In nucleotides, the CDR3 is TGTGCCAGCAGCTATAGGGGACAGATCACCGGGGAGCTGTTTTTT. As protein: CASSYRGQITGELFF.

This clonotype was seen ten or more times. The CDR3 loop is CASSLEGTIQYF. In DNA form, the CDR3 reads TGCGCCAGCAGCTTGGAAGGGACTATCCAGTACTTC. The V gene is TRBV5-1, the J gene TRBJ2-7, with 7 bases fitting TRBD2. Looked up from germline, CDR1 is SGHRS and CDR2 is YFSETQ. This CDR3 is built from 12 residues. J lost 10 bases, V lost 0 bases, and 4 bases had no gene match.

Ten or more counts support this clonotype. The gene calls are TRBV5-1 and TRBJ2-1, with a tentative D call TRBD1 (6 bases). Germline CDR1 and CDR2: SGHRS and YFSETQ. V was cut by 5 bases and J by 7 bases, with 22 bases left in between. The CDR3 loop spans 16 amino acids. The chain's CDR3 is CASSSFGGAILNEQFF. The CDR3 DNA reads TGCGCCAGCAGTAGCTTTGGGGGCGCGATCTTGAATGAGCAGTTCTTC. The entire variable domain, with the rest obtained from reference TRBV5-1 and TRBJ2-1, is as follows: KAGVTQTPRYLIKTRGQQVTLSCSPISGHRSVSWYQQTPGQGLQFLFEYFSETQRNKGNFPGRFSGRQFSNSRSEMNVSTLELGDSALYLCASSSFGGAILNEQFFGPGTRLTVL.

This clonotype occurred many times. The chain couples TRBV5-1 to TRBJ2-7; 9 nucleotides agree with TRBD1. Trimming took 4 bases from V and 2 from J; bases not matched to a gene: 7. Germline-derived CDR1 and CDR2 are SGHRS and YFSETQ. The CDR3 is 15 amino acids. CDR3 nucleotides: TGCGCCAGCAGCCTACGCAGGACAGGGGCCTACGAGCAGTACTTC. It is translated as CASSLRRTGAYEQYF. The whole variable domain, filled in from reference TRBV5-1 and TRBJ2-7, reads KAGVTQTPRYLIKTRGQQVTLSCSPISGHRSVSWYQQTPGQGLQFLFEYFSETQRNKGNFPGRFSGRQFSNSRSEMNVSTLELGDSALYLCASSLRRTGAYEQYFGPGTRLTVT.

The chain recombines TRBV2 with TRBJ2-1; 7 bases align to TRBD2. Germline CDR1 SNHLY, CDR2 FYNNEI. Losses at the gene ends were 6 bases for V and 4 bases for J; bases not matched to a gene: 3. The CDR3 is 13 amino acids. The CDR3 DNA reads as TGTGCCAGCAGCGGGACTACATACAATGAGCAGTTCTTC. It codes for CASSGTTYNEQFF. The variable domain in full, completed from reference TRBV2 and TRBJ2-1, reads EPEVTQTPSHQVTQMGQEVILRCVPISNHLYFYWYRQILGQKVEFLVSFYNNEISEKSEIFDDQFSVERPDGSNFTLKIRSTKLEDSAMYFCASSGTTYNEQFFGPGTRLTVL.

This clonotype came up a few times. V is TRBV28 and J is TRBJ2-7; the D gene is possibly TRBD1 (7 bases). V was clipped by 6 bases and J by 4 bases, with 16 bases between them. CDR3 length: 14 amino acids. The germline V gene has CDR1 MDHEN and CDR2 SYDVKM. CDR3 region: CASRRGQGEYEQYF. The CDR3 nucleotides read TGTGCCAGCAGACGGGGGCAGGGGGAATACGAGCAGTACTTC.

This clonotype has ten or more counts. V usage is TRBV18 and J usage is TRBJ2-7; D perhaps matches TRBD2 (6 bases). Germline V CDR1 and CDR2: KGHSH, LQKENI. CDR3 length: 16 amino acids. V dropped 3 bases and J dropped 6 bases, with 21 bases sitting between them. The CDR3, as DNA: TGTGCCAGCTCACCGACCTACGGGGGTATAGAGGTCGAGCAGTACTTC. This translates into CASSPTYGGIEVEQYF.

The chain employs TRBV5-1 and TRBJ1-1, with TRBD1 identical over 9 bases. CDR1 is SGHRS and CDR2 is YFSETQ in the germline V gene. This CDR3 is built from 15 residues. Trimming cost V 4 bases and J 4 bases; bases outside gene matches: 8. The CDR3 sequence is CASSAGTGITTEAFF. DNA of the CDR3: TGCGCCAGCAGCGCCGGGACAGGGATAACCACTGAAGCTTTCTTT.

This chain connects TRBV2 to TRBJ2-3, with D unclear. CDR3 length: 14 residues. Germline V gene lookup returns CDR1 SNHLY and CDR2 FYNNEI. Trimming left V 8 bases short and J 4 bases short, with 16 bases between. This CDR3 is CASARASGADTQYF. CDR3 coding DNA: TGTGCCAGCGCCCGGGCCAGTGGCGCAGATACGCAGTATTTT.

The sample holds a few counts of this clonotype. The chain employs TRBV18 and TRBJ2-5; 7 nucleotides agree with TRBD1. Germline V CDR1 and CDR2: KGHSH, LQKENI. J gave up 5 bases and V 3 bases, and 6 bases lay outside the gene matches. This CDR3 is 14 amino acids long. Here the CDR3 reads CASSPAGQAETQYF. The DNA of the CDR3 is TGTGCCAGCTCACCGGCCGGACAGGCGGAGACCCAGTACTTC.

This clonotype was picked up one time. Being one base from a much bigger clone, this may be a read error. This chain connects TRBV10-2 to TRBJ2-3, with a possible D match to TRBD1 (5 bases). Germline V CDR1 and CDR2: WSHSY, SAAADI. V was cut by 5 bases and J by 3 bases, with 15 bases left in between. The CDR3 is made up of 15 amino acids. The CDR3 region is CASSTTVVITDTQYF. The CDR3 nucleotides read TGCGCCAGCAGTACGACAGTGGTAATAACAGATACGCAGTATTTT.

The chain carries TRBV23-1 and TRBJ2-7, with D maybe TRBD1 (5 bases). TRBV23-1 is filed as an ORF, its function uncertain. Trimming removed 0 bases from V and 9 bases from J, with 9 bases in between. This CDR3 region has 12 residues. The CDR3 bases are TGCGCCAGCAGTCAATCTGGAACAGGGCAGTACTTC. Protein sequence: CASSQSGTGQYF.

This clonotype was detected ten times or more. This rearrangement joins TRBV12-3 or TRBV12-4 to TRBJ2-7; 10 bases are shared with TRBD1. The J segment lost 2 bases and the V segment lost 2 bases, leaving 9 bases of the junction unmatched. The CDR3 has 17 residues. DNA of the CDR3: TGTGCCAGCAGTTTACTCTCCCGGGACAGGGGAGCCTACGAGCAGTACTTC. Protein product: CASSLLSRDRGAYEQYF.

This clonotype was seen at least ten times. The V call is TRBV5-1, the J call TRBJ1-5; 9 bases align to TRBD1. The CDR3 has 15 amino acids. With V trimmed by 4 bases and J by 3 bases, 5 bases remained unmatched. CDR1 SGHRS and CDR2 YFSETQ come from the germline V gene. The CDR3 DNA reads TGCGCCAGCAGCCCCGGACAGGGGCCCAATCAGCCCCAGCATTTT. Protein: CASSPGQGPNQPQHF.

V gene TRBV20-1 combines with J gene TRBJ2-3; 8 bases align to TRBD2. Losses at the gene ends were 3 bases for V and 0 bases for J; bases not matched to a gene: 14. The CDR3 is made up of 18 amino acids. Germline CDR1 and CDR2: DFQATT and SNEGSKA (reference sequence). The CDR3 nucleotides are TGCAGTGCTAGGGGGATCGGCGGGGGGCCGTCAAGCACAGATACGCAGTATTTT. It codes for CSARGIGGGPSSTDTQYF.

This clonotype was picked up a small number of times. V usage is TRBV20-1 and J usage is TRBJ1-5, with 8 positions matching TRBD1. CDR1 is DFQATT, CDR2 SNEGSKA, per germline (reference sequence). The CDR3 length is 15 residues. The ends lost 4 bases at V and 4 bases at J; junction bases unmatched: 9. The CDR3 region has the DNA TGCAGTGCTACCCAAGACAGGGGTTGGAATCAGCCCCAGCATTTT. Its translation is CSATQDRGWNQPQHF.

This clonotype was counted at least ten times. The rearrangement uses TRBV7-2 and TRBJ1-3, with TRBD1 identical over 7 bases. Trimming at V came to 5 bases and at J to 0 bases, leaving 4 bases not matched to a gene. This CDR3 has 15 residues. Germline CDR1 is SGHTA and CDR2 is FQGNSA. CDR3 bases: TGTGCCAGCAGCCCCGGGACAGCCTCTGGAAACACCATATATTTT. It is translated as CASSPGTASGNTIYF.

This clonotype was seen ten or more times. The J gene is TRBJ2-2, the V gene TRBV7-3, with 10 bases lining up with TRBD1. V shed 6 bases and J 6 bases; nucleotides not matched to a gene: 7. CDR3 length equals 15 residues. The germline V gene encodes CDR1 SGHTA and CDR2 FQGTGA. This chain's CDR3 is CASSWDRGGPGELFF. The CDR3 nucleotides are TGTGCCAGCAGTTGGGACAGGGGAGGCCCCGGGGAGCTGTTTTTT.